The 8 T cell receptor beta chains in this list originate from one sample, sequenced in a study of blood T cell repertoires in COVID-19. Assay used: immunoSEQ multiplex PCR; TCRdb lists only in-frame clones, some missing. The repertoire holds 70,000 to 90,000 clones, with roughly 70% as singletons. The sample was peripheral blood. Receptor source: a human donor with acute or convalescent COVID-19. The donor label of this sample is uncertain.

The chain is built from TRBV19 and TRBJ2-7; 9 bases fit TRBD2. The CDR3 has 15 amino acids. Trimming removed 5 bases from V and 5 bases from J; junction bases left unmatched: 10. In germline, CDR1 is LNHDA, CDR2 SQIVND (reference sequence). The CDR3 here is CASSGLAGGPNEQYF. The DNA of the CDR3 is TGTGCCAGTAGTGGCCTGGCGGGAGGGCCCAACGAGCAGTACTTC. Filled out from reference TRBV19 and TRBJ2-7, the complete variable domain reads DGGITQSPKYLFRKEGQNVTLSCEQNLNHDAMYWYRQDPGQGLRLIYYSQIVNDFQKGDIAEGYSVSREKKESFPLTVTSAQKNPTAFYLCASSGLAGGPNEQYFGPGTRLTVT.

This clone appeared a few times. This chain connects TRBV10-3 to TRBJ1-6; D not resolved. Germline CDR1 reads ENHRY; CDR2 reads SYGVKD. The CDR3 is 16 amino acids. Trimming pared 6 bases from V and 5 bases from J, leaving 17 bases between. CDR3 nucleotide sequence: TGTGCCATCAGGGCCAGAAGCGAAAGAAATAATTCACCCCTCCACTTT. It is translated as CAIRARSERNNSPLHF.

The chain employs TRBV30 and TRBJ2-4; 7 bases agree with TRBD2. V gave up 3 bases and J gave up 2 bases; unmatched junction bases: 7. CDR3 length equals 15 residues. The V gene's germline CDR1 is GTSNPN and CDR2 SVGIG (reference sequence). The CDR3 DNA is TGTGCCTGGAGAGGGTGGGGGGGTCCCAAAAACATTCAGTACTTC. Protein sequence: CAWRGWGGPKNIQYF.

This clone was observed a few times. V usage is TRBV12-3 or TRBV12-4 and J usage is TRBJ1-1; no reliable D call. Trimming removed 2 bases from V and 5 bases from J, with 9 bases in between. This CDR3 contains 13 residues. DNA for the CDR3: TGTGCCAGCAGTTTAACCTCGGGGACTGAAGCTTTCTTT. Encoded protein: CASSLTSGTEAFF.

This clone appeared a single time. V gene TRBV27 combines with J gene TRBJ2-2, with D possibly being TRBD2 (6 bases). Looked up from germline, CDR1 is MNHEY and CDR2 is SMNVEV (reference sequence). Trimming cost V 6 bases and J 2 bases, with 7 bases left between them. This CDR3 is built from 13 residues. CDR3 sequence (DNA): TGTGCCAGCAGGGGAGGAAACACCGGGGAGCTGTTTTTT. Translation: CASRGGNTGELFF.

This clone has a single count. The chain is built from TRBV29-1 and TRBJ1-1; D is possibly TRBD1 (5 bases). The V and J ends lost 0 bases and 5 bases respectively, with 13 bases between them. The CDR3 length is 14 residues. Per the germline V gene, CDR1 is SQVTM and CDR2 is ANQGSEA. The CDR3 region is CSVEEGGAGTEAFF. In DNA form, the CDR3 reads TGCAGCGTTGAAGAGGGAGGGGCCGGAACTGAAGCTTTCTTT.

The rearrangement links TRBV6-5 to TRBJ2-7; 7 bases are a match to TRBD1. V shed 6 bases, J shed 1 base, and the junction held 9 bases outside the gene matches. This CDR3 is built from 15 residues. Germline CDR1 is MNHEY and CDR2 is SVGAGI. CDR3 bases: TGTGCCAGCAGAAAGGGGGCCTTGGGGTCCTACGAGCAGTACTTC. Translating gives CASRKGALGSYEQYF.

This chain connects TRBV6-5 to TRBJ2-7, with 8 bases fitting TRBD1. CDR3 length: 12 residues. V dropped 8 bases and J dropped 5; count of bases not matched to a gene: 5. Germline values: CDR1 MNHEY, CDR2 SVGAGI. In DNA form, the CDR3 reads TGTGCCAGCCAGGGGGCTGGAGACGAGCAGTACTTC. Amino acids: CASQGAGDEQYF.